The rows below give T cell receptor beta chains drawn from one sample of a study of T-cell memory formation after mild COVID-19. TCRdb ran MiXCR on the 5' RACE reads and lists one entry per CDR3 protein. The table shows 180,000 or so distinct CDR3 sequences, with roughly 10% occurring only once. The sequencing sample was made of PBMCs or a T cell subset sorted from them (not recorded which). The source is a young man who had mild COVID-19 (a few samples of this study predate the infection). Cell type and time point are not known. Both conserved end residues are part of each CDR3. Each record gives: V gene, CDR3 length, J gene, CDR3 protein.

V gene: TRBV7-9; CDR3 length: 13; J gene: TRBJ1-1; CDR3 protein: CASLLGQAAEAFF
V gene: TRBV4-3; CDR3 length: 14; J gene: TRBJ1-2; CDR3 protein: CASSQDLTGTGYTF
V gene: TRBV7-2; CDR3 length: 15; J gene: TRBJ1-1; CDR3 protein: CASSPGPPWNTEAFF
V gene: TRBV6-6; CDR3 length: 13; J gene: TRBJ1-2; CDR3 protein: CASSPDTFYGYTF
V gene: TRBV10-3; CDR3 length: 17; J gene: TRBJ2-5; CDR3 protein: CAISEAGTGRSRETQYF
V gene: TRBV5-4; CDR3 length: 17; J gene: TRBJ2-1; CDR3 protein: CASSFSTDRATYNEQFF
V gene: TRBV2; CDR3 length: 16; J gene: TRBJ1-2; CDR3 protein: CASLRGAAGGLNGYTF
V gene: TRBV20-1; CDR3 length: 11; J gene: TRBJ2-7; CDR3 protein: CSAGGAYEQYF
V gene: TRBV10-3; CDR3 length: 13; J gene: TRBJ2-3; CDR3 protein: CAISESAPDTQYF
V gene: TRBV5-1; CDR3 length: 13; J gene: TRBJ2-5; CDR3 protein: CASSYQGEETQYF
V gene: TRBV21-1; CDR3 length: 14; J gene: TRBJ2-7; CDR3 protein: CASSKDRDTYEQYF
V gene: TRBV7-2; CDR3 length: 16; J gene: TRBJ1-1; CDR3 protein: CASSLRPGTSHTEAFF
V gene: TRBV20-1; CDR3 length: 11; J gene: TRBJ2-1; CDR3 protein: CSAQGLDEQFF
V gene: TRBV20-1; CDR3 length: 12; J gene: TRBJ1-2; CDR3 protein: CSAKTVVRDAYF
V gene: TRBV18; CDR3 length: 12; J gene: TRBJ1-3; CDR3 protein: CASSPGHPTIYF
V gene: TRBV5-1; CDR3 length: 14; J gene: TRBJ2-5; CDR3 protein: CASSFRVGQETQYF
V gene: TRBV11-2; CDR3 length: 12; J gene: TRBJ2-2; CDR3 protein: CASSYLGGELFF
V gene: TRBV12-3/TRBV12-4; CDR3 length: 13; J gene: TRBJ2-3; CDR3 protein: CASSLDQGDTQYF
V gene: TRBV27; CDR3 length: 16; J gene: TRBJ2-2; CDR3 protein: CASSLSPGARTGELFF
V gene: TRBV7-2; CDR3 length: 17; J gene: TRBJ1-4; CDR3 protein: CASSSYRGGVTNEKLFF
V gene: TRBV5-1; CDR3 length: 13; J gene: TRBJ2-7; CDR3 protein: CASSLTGVYEQYF
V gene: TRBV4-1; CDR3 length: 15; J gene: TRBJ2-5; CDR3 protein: CASSQDPRLQETQYF
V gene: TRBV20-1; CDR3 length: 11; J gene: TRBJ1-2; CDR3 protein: CSAYRGYGYTF
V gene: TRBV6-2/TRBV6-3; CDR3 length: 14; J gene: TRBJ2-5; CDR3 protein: CASSPGGGPETQYF
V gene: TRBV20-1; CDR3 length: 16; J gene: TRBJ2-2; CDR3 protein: CSARDPRTSALGELFF
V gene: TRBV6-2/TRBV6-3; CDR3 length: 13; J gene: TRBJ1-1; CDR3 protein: CASKDIMNTEAFF
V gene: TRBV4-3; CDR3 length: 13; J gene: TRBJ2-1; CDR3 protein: CASSQVVGDPQFF
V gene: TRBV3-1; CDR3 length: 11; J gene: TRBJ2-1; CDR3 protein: CASSNLGEQFF
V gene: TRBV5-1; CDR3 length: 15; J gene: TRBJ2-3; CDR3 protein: CASTLWTGSTDTQYF
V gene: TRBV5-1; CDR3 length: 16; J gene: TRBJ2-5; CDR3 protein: CASSFGQGGRQETQYF
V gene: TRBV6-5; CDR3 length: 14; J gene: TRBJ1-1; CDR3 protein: CASSPQTGNTEAFF
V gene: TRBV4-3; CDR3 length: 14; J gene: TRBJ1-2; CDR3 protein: CASSPGGFDYGYTF
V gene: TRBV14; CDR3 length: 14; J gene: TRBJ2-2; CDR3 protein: CASSQWGNTGELFF
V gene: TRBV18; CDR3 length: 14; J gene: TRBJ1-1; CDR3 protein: CASSDRNLNTEAFF
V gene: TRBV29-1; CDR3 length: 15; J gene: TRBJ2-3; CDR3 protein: CSVGRLAGPTDTQYF
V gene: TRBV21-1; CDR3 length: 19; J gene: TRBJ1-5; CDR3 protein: CASSKDEAATDRDNQPQHF
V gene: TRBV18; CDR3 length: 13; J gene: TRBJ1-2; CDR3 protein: CASSPQGHYGYTF
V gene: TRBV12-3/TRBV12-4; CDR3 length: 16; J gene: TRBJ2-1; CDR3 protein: CASSKRQGNPYNEQFF
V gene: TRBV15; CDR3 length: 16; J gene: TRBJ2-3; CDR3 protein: CATSRDAGGVTDTQYF
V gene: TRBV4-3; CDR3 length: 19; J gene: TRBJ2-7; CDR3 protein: CASSQDLGAGRDSTYEQYF
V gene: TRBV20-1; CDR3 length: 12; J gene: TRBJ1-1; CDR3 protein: CSARGTGDEAFF
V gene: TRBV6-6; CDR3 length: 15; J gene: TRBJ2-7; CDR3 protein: CASSYSKGQSYEQYF
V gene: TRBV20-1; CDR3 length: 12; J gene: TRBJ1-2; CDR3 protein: CSARDRHYGYTF
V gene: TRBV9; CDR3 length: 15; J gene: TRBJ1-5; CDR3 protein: CASSVEGYSGQPQHF